The 9 T cell receptor beta chains presented below share a single source sample, sequenced in a study of blood T cells in healthy people across ages. With a J-beta primer mix and a sample-barcoded 5' primer, a second PCR ran about 7 to 11 cycles. In TCRdb, the 5' RACE reads were re-called with MiXCR into one record per CDR3 protein. The sample yields under 800,000 distinct CDR3 sequences, 35% to 45% seen once. Sequenced material: blood. The receptor set was obtained from a woman in her sixties or seventies in good health.

This clonotype was observed at least ten times. The genes are TRBV11-1 and TRBJ2-3; D is perhaps TRBD2 (6 bases). This CDR3 is built from 15 residues. Trimming left V 2 bases short and J 2 bases short, with 11 bases between. CDR1 SGHAT and CDR2 FQDESV come from the germline V gene (reference sequence). Here the CDR3 reads CASSLSRGVTDTQYF. CDR3 DNA: TGTGCCAGCAGCTTAAGCCGCGGGGTCACAGATACGCAGTATTTT.

This chain joins TRBV7-3 and TRBJ2-5; TRBD2 matches at 11 bases. Germline V gene sequence: CDR1 SGHTA, CDR2 FQGTGA. The CDR3 covers 17 residues. J gave up 0 bases and V 3 bases, and 6 bases lay outside the gene matches. The CDR3 DNA reads TGTGCCAGCAGCTTTGCTAGCGGGAGGTTACACCAAGAGACCCAGTACTTC. Translation: CASSFASGRLHQETQYF.

CDR3 loop: CASSLAGASFYNEQFF. The DNA for the CDR3 is TGTGCCAGCAGTCTAGCGGGGGCTTCGTTTTACAATGAGCAGTTCTTC. The chain uses TRBV5-6 and TRBJ2-1; 10 nucleotides agree with TRBD2. Trimming cost V 5 bases and J 4 bases; bases outside gene matches: 9. The germline gives CDR1 SGHDT, CDR2 YYEEEE. CDR3 length: 16 amino acids.

V and J are TRBV7-7 and TRBJ2-5, with 8 positions matching TRBD2. V dropped 3 bases and J dropped 5; count of bases not matched to a gene: 11. Looked up from germline, CDR1 is SSHAT and CDR2 is FNYEAQ (reference sequence). This CDR3 has 16 residues. In DNA, the CDR3 is TGTGCCAGCAGCTTGAACCCCGGGACTAGGATGGAGACCCAGTACTTC. Amino acid sequence: CASSLNPGTRMETQYF.

The rearrangement joins TRBV6-1 to TRBJ2-5; TRBD2 is a possible D gene (6 bases). Germline V lookup: CDR1 MNHNS, CDR2 SASEGT. V was cut by 4 bases and J by 4 bases, with 10 bases left in between. CDR3 length equals 13 residues. CDR3 protein: CASSGRDGETQYF. DNA of the CDR3: TGTGCCAGCAGTGGGAGGGACGGAGAGACCCAGTACTTC.

This clonotype came up a few times. The rearrangement links TRBV20-1 to TRBJ2-3; D is possibly TRBD1 (5 bases). Germline V gives CDR1 DFQATT, CDR2 SNEGSKA (reference sequence). The V gene lost 4 bases and the J gene lost 5 bases, with 7 bases spanning the gap. This CDR3 comprises 11 residues. CDR3: CSATGLDTQYF. CDR3 nucleotides: TGCAGTGCTACAGGGTTAGATACGCAGTATTTT.

This chain uses TRBV2 with TRBJ2-2, with D tentatively TRBD1 or TRBD2 (5 bases each). Germline CDR1 is SNHLY and CDR2 is FYNNEI. Trimming shortened V by 1 base and J by 6 bases, and 12 bases separated the two germline ends. The CDR3 contains 15 residues. This CDR3 is CASSEGGLTPGELFF. CDR3 sequence (DNA): TGTGCCAGCAGTGAAGGGGGGTTAACACCCGGGGAGCTGTTTTTT. Using reference TRBV2 and TRBJ2-2 for the parts outside the CDR3, the full variable domain is EPEVTQTPSHQVTQMGQEVILRCVPISNHLYFYWYRQILGQKVEFLVSFYNNEISEKSEIFDDQFSVERPDGSNFTLKIRSTKLEDSAMYFCASSEGGLTPGELFFGEGSRLTVL.

This clonotype turned up a few times. The CDR3 DNA is TGTGCCAGCAGTTTATCCGAGCCGCTTGGTTACGAGCAGTACTTC. Its translation: CASSLSEPLGYEQYF. The chain employs TRBV28 and TRBJ2-7; D gene ambiguous. The V gene's germline CDR1 is MDHEN and CDR2 SYDVKM. CDR3 length: 15 amino acids. The V and J ends lost 1 base and 4 bases respectively, with 14 bases between them.

The V and J genes are TRBV7-8 and TRBJ2-2; unclear D gene. Germline lookup yields CDR1 SGHVS and CDR2 FQNEAQ. V lost 5 bases and J lost 4, with 20 bases in between. CDR3 size: 17 residues. The CDR3 region is CASSPRLVRRGTGELFF. For the CDR3, the DNA is TGTGCCAGCAGCCCCCGATTGGTGCGCAGAGGCACCGGGGAGCTGTTTTTT.